This paragraph covers one TCR beta chain sequence. As handled by the study authors: By means of reference gene primer amplification, nucleated cell counts were estimated. Profiled with immunoSEQ multiplex PCR; TCRdb holds only in-frame clones, not every one. That table furnishes V, J and clone size, whereas the DNA furnished D and trimming. The table shows about 300,000 clones, with 83% occurring only once. These data originate in a study of blood T cell repertoires in COVID-19. Study overall: There were acute and convalescent COVID-19 samples, and they came from the United States, Italy and Spain.

CDR3 length: 13 residues. Trimming cost V 2 bases and J 4 bases, with 8 bases left between them. Germline values: CDR1 KGHSH, CDR2 LQKENI. This chain uses TRBV18 with TRBJ1-2; D ambiguous. This TCR was recovered from a woman aged 45 to 65 with acute or convalescent COVID-19. The sample comprised peripheral blood. DNA for the CDR3: TGTGCCAGCTCACCAACAGAAGGCTATGGCTACACCTTC. Translated: CASSPTEGYGYTF. Filled out from reference TRBV18 and TRBJ1-2, the complete variable domain reads NAGVMQNPRHLVRRRGQEARLRCSPMKGHSHVYWYRQLPEEGLKFMVYLQKENIIDESGMPKERFSAEFPKEGPSILRIQQVVRGDSAAYFCASSPTEGYGYTFGSGTRLTVV.